This TCR beta chain was identified during a study of T cell changes during pregnancy in multiple sclerosis. The CDR3 length is 19 residues. V shed 6 bases, J shed 5 bases, and the junction held 19 bases outside the gene matches. Looked up from germline, CDR1 is SEHNR and CDR2 is FQNEAQ (reference sequence). The data were produced by immunoSEQ multiplex PCR, yet TCRdb's version contains in-frame clones alone and is incomplete. The table shows approximately 40,000 clones, with 85% to 95% occurring only once. The sequence was obtained from a female donor with multiple sclerosis, enrolled in a pregnancy study. This chain uses TRBV7-9 with TRBJ2-5; the match to TRBD2 covers 12 bases. The material was CD4+ T cells from peripheral blood mononuclear cells, obtained in the third trimester of pregnancy. The CDR3 bases are TGTGCCAGCAGTTTGTCACTAGCGGGAGGCCCCGCCGCGGTTGAGACCCAGTACTTC. Residues: CASSLSLAGGPAAVETQYF.